This entry lists 21 T cell receptor beta chains sequenced from one sample in a study of blood T cell repertoires in COVID-19. Sequencing was performed with immunoSEQ multiplex PCR; in TCRdb, only in-frame clones are kept and a portion is missing. The sample has about 77,000 clones, around 70% seen once. The sample comprised peripheral blood. All receptors derive from a man aged 55 to 70 with acute or convalescent COVID-19.

The chain combines TRBV9 with TRBJ1-5; unclear D gene. This CDR3 is built from 14 residues. Trimming took 3 bases from V and 1 from J, leaving 8 bases between them. From germline, CDR1 is SGDLS and CDR2 YYNGEE. CDR3 residues: CASSASPSNQPQHF. The CDR3 DNA follows: TGTGCCAGCAGCGCCTCCCCCAGCAATCAGCCCCAGCATTTT.

CDR3 in amino acids: CASSLRLAGPDTQYF. DNA for the CDR3: TGTGCCAGCAGCCTCAGGCTAGCGGGGCCAGATACGCAGTATTTT. The chain links TRBV11-2 to TRBJ2-3; TRBD2 matches at 9 bases. CDR3 length: 15 amino acids. V was clipped by 5 bases and J by 4 bases; unmatched bases: 7. CDR1 and CDR2 from the germline V gene are SGHAT and FQNNGV.

J is TRBJ1-1 and V is TRBV6-5, with a tentative D call TRBD1 (5 bases). V was shortened by 6 bases and J by 4 bases, with 12 bases between the two germline ends. CDR1 is MNHEY, CDR2 SVGAGI, per germline. The CDR3 covers 13 residues. In nucleotides, the CDR3 is TGTGCCAGCAGGGGGCAGCCAGGCACTGAAGCTTTCTTT. The encoded protein is CASRGQPGTEAFF.

This clone was seen only a few times. The chain employs TRBV2 and TRBJ2-3, with D tentatively TRBD2 (6 bases). Germline lookup yields CDR1 SNHLY and CDR2 FYNNEI. This CDR3 spans 14 amino acids. V gave up 5 bases and J gave up 1 base, with 10 bases separating them. CDR3 in amino acids: CASSSWGGTDTQYF. CDR3 in DNA: TGTGCCAGCAGTAGCTGGGGGGGCACAGATACGCAGTATTTT.

The rearrangement uses TRBV24-1 and TRBJ2-7, with D tentatively TRBD1 (6 bases). The length of the CDR3 is 14 residues. Germline V CDR1 and CDR2: KGHDR, SFDVKD. V shed 5 bases and J shed 7 bases, with 17 bases lying between them. The chain's CDR3 is CATSAVRGLIEQYV. The CDR3 DNA reads TGTGCCACCAGTGCGGTCAGGGGATTAATAGAGCAGTACGTC.

This clone was detected only once. This chain joins TRBV11-2 and TRBJ2-1; tentative D call: TRBD2 (5 bases). Germline CDR1 SGHAT, CDR2 FQNNGV. V was cut by 5 bases and J by 6 bases, with 14 bases left in between. The CDR3 length is 14 residues. In DNA form, the CDR3 reads TGTGCCAGCAGCCCAGAGAGGGTAACCAATGAGCAGTTCTTC. Translated: CASSPERVTNEQFF.

J is TRBJ2-5 and V is TRBV10-3; 9 bases map to TRBD1. The CDR3 has 16 amino acids. V shed 6 bases and J 1 base; nucleotides not matched to a gene: 9. CDR1 is ENHRY, CDR2 SYGVKD, per germline. Written as DNA, the CDR3 is TGTGCCATCAGCCACTACATGACAGGGGGCCAAGAGACCCAGTACTTC. Protein product: CAISHYMTGGQETQYF.

Here the CDR3 DNA reads TGTGCCAGCAAGGCGGCCTACACCGGGGAGCTGTTTTTT. Translating gives CASKAAYTGELFF. The V and J genes are TRBV2 and TRBJ2-2, with D unclear. The germline V and J ends were trimmed by 7 bases and 3 bases, with 9 bases remaining between them. The CDR3 is made up of 13 amino acids. Germline V gene sequence: CDR1 SNHLY, CDR2 FYNNEI.

The V call is TRBV12-3 or TRBV12-4, the J call TRBJ1-5; possible D gene TRBD1, 6 bases. V dropped 6 bases and J dropped 5 bases, with 11 bases sitting between them. This CDR3 contains 13 residues. The DNA for the CDR3 is TGTGCCAGCAGCAGGGGACGGGATCAGCCCCAGCATTTT. It encodes CASSRGRDQPQHF.

The gene calls are TRBV18 and TRBJ1-4, with D hard to call. In germline, CDR1 is KGHSH, CDR2 LQKENI. The germline V and J ends were trimmed by 2 bases and 8 bases, with 18 bases remaining between them. The CDR3 is 16 residues long. The CDR3 spells CASSPTQAAGREKLFF. Here the CDR3 DNA reads TGTGCCAGCTCACCAACCCAAGCGGCTGGTCGGGAAAAACTGTTTTTT.

The chain recombines TRBV7-3 with TRBJ2-1; 8 positions match TRBD2. V trimming: 5 bases; J trimming: 10 bases; junction bases outside the gene matches: 10. Germline CDR1 is SGHTA and CDR2 is FQGTGA. CDR3 length equals 14 residues. The CDR3 region has the DNA TGTGCCAGCAGCCATACCGGGGGGGCCTACGAGCAGTTCTTC. As protein: CASSHTGGAYEQFF.

The chain employs TRBV5-1 and TRBJ2-7, with 10 nucleotides matching TRBD2. The germline V gene encodes CDR1 SGHRS and CDR2 YFSETQ. The CDR3 spans 15 residues. Losses at the gene ends were 0 bases for V and 3 bases for J; bases not matched to a gene: 3. CDR3 coding DNA: TGCGCCAGCAGCTTGGCCCCTAGCGGGGGCTACGAGCAGTACTTC. Translated: CASSLAPSGGYEQYF.

The chain uses TRBV5-6 and TRBJ1-2; TRBD1 agrees at 7 bases. Germline trimming cut 6 bases from V and 4 bases from J; bases unmatched to any gene: 3. Germline values: CDR1 SGHDT, CDR2 YYEEEE. This CDR3 is 12 amino acids long. The CDR3 protein is CASNRGIYGYTF. The CDR3 DNA reads TGTGCCAGCAACAGGGGTATCTATGGCTACACCTTC.

This clone was recorded at least ten times. J is TRBJ2-3 and V is TRBV7-3; maybe TRBD2 (6 bases). Trimming removed 8 bases at V and 5 bases at J, with 14 bases between. Germline V gene lookup returns CDR1 SGHTA and CDR2 FQGTGA. The CDR3 has 13 residues. The CDR3 protein is CASGVGGEDTQYF. The CDR3 DNA follows: TGTGCCAGCGGCGTTGGAGGGGAAGATACGCAGTATTTT.

This clone has at least ten counts. This chain joins TRBV7-2 and TRBJ1-5; D not certain. The CDR3 has 13 residues. V lost 2 bases to trimming and J lost 6 bases, with 8 bases between them. Germline loops: CDR1 SGHTA, CDR2 FQGNSA. CDR3 in DNA: TGTGCCAGCAGCTTATATGGAGGTCAGCCCCAGCATTTT. This sequence encodes CASSLYGGQPQHF.

This rearrangement joins TRBV24-1 to TRBJ2-3; possible D gene TRBD1, 5 bases. Trimming took 4 bases from V and 4 from J, leaving 23 bases between them. The CDR3 totals 18 residues. Germline lookup yields CDR1 KGHDR and CDR2 SFDVKD. CDR3 sequence reads: CATSDSLQGVRQADTQYF. The CDR3 DNA is TGTGCCACCAGTGACTCACTGCAGGGTGTTCGCCAAGCAGATACGCAGTATTTT.

The genes are TRBV21-1 and TRBJ1-4. TRBV21-1 represents a pseudogene. This CDR3 comprises 14 residues. The CDR3 sequence: CASSKAGDCEKLFF. The CDR3 nucleotides are TGTGCCAGCAGCAAAGCAGGGGACTGTGAAAAACTGTTTTTT.

The chain combines TRBV4-1 with TRBJ2-4; possibly TRBD2 for D (6 bases). The CDR3 contains 18 residues. CDR1 is MGHRA, CDR2 YSYEKL, per germline. V was trimmed by 3 bases and J by 1 base, leaving 19 bases between them. Here the CDR3 DNA reads TGCGCCAGCAGCCACACGGACGGTGGAGGGGTTGCCAAAAACATTCAGTACTTC. Translated, it gives CASSHTDGGGVAKNIQYF.

By share, this clone ranks as medium-sized. This sequence joins TRBV18 and TRBJ1-1; possible D gene TRBD1, 5 bases. Germline V gene sequence: CDR1 KGHSH, CDR2 LQKENI. This CDR3 contains 14 residues. V gave up 4 bases and J gave up 5 bases, with 14 bases separating them. The CDR3 here is CASSLPGRGTEAFF. CDR3 nucleotide sequence: TGTGCCAGCTCACTCCCCGGCCGGGGGACTGAAGCTTTCTTT.

The V gene is TRBV5-1, the J gene TRBJ2-6, with 8 bases identical to TRBD2. Germline CDR1 is SGHRS and CDR2 is YFSETQ. The length of the CDR3 is 17 residues. V was pared by 7 bases and J by 0 bases, with 9 bases of the junction left unmatched. As DNA, the CDR3 is TGCGCCAGCGCGTTGAGGGCGGGAGGCTCTGGGGCCAACGTCCTGACTTTC. Amino acids: CASALRAGGSGANVLTF.

As for this clone: At one end, the junction sequence differs from germline, possibly due to a read error. The V call is TRBV19, the J call TRBJ2-3; TRBD1 aligns across 8 bases. The germline V gene has CDR1 LNHDA and CDR2 SQIVND (reference sequence). The CDR3 spans 15 residues. CDR3 loop: CASSIKQGGTNTQYF. In DNA form, the CDR3 reads TGTGCCAGTAGTATCAAACAGGGGGGCACAAATACGCAGTATTTT. Full variable domain (outside the CDR3, taken from reference TRBV19 and TRBJ2-3): DGGITQSPKYLFRKEGQNVTLSCEQNLNHDAMYWYRQDPGQGLRLIYYSQIVNDFQKGDIAEGYSVSREKKESFPLTVTSAQKNPTAFYLCASSIKQGGTNTQYFGPGTRLTVL.